This TCR beta chain stems from a study of a mutant IDH1 vaccine in newly diagnosed glioma. Study summary: Patients began vaccination 4-6 weeks after radiotherapy alone, or with temozolomide cycles.

In regard to this clone: Its target is unknown.

Time point defined: week 47, end of study. The investigators gave 300 ug of mutant IDH1 20-mer peptide in each vaccine dose, together with topical imiquimod. J lost 8 bases, V lost 5 bases, and 8 bases had no gene match. Germline V gives CDR1 SGHTA, CDR2 FQGNSA. The CDR3 totals 14 residues. The data were produced by immunoSEQ multiplex PCR, yet TCRdb's version contains in-frame clones alone and is incomplete. This sample has 30,000 to 40,000 clones, with roughly nine tenths found just once. This specimen consisted of PBMCs, obtained from a glioma patient whose treatment included an IDH1 peptide vaccine. The chain links TRBV7-2 to TRBJ2-1, with TRBD1 identical over 8 bases. This sequence originates from a man in his forties with glioma. The DNA of the CDR3 is TGTGCCAGCAGCATGGGCCAGGGGGCGCATGAGCAGTTCTTC. It encodes CASSMGQGAHEQFF.